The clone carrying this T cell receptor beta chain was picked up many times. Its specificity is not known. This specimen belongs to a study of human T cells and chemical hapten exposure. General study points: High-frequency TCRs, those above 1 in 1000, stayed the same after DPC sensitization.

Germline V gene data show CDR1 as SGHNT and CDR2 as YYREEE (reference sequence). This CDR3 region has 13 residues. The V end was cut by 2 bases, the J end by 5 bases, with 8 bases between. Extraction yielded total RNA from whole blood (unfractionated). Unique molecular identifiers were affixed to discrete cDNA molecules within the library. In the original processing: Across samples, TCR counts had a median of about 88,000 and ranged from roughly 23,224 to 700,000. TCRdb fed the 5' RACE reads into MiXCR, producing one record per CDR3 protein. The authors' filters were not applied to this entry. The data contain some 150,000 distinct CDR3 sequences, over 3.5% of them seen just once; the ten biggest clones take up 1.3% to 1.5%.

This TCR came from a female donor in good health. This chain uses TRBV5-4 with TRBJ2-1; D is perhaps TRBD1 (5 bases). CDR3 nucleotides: TGTGCCAGCAGCTTCGGACACAACAATGAGCAGTTCTTC. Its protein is CASSFGHNNEQFF. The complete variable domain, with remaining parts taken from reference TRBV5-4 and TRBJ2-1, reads ETGVTQSPTHLIKTRGQQVTLRCSSQSGHNTVSWYQQALGQGPQFIFQYYREEENGRGNFPPRFSGLQFPNYSSELNVNALELDDSALYLCASSFGHNNEQFFGPGTRLTVL.